The rows below give T cell receptor beta chains drawn from one sample of a study of blood T cell repertoires in COVID-19. Some clones are missing from TCRdb's copy, which holds only in-frame ones; the method was immunoSEQ multiplex PCR. The sample yields more than 150,000 clones, roughly nine tenths seen once. The source material was peripheral blood. These receptors were taken from a man aged 65 to 85 with active or convalescent COVID-19. Both conserved end residues are part of each CDR3. D genes are given only for firm matches. A clone size is listed for some rows: how often the clone was seen (once, few, many), or a class if it is expanded.

v_call	d_call	j_call	clone_size	cdr3_aa	cdr3_nt
TRBV29-1	TRBD2	TRBJ2-5	.	CSVLAGGLLQETQYF	TGCAGCGTTTTAGCGGGAGGGCTCCTTCAAGAGACCCAGTACTTC
TRBV2	TRBD1	TRBJ2-7	.	CASSGTGINEQYF	TGTGCCAGCAGTGGGACAGGGATCAACGAGCAGTACTTC
TRBV7-9	TRBD1	TRBJ1-1	.	CASSLVTGGTEAFF	TGTGCCAGCAGCTTGGTGACAGGGGGCACTGAAGCTTTCTTT
TRBV5-1	TRBD1	TRBJ1-4	.	CASSLVAGGGEKLFF	TGCGCCAGCAGCTTGGTGGCAGGGGGAGGTGAAAAACTGTTTTTT
TRBV25-1	.	TRBJ1-4	.	CASSGGGGLNEKLFF	TGTGCCAGCAGTGGGGGGGGAGGGCTTAATGAAAAACTGTTTTTT
TRBV12-3/TRBV12-4	.	TRBJ1-2	.	CASTLGHRYGYTF	TGTGCCAGCACTTTAGGACACCGCTATGGCTACACCTTC
TRBV6-2/TRBV6-3	.	TRBJ2-1	.	CASSYIGGEQFF	TGTGCCAGCAGTTACATAGGGGGTGAGCAGTTCTTC
TRBV19	TRBD1	TRBJ1-3	.	CASRHRDRHSGNTIYF	TGTGCCAGTAGGCACCGGGACAGACACTCTGGAAACACCATATATTTT
TRBV18	.	TRBJ2-5	.	CASSPLPSSIQETQYF	TGTGCCAGCTCACCCCTTCCCAGTAGCATCCAAGAGACCCAGTACTTC
TRBV5-1	.	TRBJ2-7	.	CASRADSFYEQYF	TGCGCCAGCAGGGCGGACAGTTTCTACGAGCAGTACTTC
TRBV28	.	TRBJ1-1	once	CASSLRSTGFNTEAFF	TGTGCCAGCAGTTTACGTTCAACAGGGTTTAACACTGAAGCTTTCTTT
TRBV6-2/TRBV6-3	TRBD1	TRBJ2-1	.	CASSTYLRDRSYNEQFF	TGTGCCAGCAGTACTTACCTCCGGGACAGAAGCTACAATGAGCAGTTCTTC
TRBV7-8	.	TRBJ2-1	.	CASSISQGLSQFNNEQFF	TGTGCCAGCTCTATTTCCCAGGGGCTATCACAATTCAACAATGAGCAGTTCTTC
TRBV4-1	.	TRBJ1-1	.	CASSLSSRLSAFF	TGCGCCAGCAGTCTAAGCAGCCGACTGTCTGCTTTCTTT
TRBV19	TRBD1	TRBJ2-3	.	CASSSGQVVSTDTQYF	TGTGCCAGTAGTAGCGGACAGGTTGTCAGCACAGATACGCAGTATTTT
TRBV18	.	TRBJ2-5	.	CASSRFPGVQETQYF	TGTGCCAGCTCACGGTTCCCGGGGGTCCAAGAGACCCAGTACTTC
TRBV7-8	.	TRBJ2-7	.	CASSLARSYEQYF	TGTGCCAGCAGCTTAGCGCGGAGCTACGAGCAGTACTTC
TRBV27	.	TRBJ1-5	.	CASSPTGYSNQPQHF	TGTGCCAGCAGTCCCACGGGATATAGCAATCAGCCCCAGCATTTT
TRBV7-8	.	TRBJ2-1	.	CASSVTSTSYNEQFF	TGTGCCAGCAGCGTAACTAGCACATCCTACAATGAGCAGTTCTTC
TRBV29-1	.	TRBJ2-1	.	CSVEVPPGNEQFF	TGCAGCGTTGAAGTACCACCGGGGAATGAGCAGTTCTTC
TRBV5-1	TRBD1	TRBJ1-2	.	CASSLPGTVLNYTF	TGCGCCAGCAGCTTACCCGGGACAGTGCTGAATTACACCTTC
TRBV2	TRBD1	TRBJ1-3	many	CASADRGNTIYF	TGTGCCAGCGCGGACAGGGGAAACACCATATATTTT
TRBV27	TRBD2	TRBJ2-1	once	CASSFGLGLGVHNEQFF	TGTGCCAGCAGTTTCGGTCTGGGACTAGGTGTTCACAATGAGCAGTTCTTC
TRBV5-1	TRBD1	TRBJ2-3	few	CASRPQGYTDTQYF	TGCGCCAGCAGACCACAGGGGTACACAGATACGCAGTATTTT
TRBV6-6	.	TRBJ2-7	.	CASRYTLQGIYEQYF	TGTGCCAGCAGGTACACCCTACAGGGAATCTACGAGCAGTACTTC
TRBV19	.	TRBJ1-3	.	CASSIGTGSSGNTIYF	TGTGCCAGTAGTATCGGAACAGGGTCCTCTGGAAACACCATATATTTT
TRBV24-1	TRBD1	TRBJ1-2	.	CATSDLRDRDGRSYTF	TGTGCCACCAGTGACCTCCGGGACAGGGATGGAAGAAGCTACACCTTC
TRBV5-1	TRBD1	TRBJ2-5	.	CASSFSGTGEETQYF	TGCGCCAGCAGCTTCTCCGGGACAGGGGAGGAGACCCAGTACTTC
TRBV30	.	TRBJ1-2	.	CAWSLTVDYGYTF	TGTGCCTGGAGTTTGACAGTCGACTATGGCTACACCTTC
TRBV5-1	.	TRBJ1-4	.	CASKQGANEKLFF	TGCGCCAGCAAACAGGGTGCTAATGAAAAACTGTTTTTT
TRBV18	.	TRBJ2-1	.	CASSPPGREQFF	TGTGCCAGCTCACCACCCGGTCGGGAGCAGTTCTTC
TRBV12-3/TRBV12-4	.	TRBJ1-1	.	CASSFLSAEAFF	TGTGCCAGCAGTTTTCTTTCGGCTGAAGCTTTCTTT
TRBV2	.	TRBJ1-2	.	CASTQVDGYTF	TGTGCCAGCACCCAGGTGGATGGCTACACCTTC
TRBV2	.	TRBJ1-2	.	CASRGSGYGYTF	TGTGCCAGTAGGGGATCGGGCTATGGCTACACCTTC
TRBV9	TRBD2	TRBJ2-2	.	CASAKREAGTGELFF	TGTGCCAGCGCAAAGCGGGAGGCGGGCACCGGGGAGCTGTTTTTT
TRBV28	TRBD1	TRBJ2-1	.	CASSSRTGVYNEQFF	TGTGCCAGCAGTTCCCGGACAGGGGTCTACAATGAGCAGTTCTTC
TRBV14	.	TRBJ2-4	.	CASSQDILSSQGNIQYF	TGTGCCAGCAGCCAAGATATTTTAAGTAGCCAAGGAAACATTCAGTACTTC
TRBV7-2	.	TRBJ1-2	.	CASSREVNNYGYTF	TGTGCCAGCAGCAGAGAGGTTAATAACTATGGCTACACCTTC
TRBV18	.	TRBJ1-2	.	CASSPSSDFGGYTF	TGTGCCAGCTCACCCTCCTCCGATTTCGGGGGCTACACCTTC
TRBV9	.	TRBJ1-2	once	CASSAQVSGDGYTF	TGTGCCAGCAGCGCACAGGTCTCGGGTGATGGCTACACCTTC
TRBV6-5	.	TRBJ1-2	.	CASSRTVYYGYTF	TGTGCCAGCAGCCGGACAGTCTACTATGGCTACACCTTC
TRBV5-4	TRBD1	TRBJ1-1	.	CASSRQGKDTEAFF	TGTGCCAGCAGTCGACAGGGGAAGGACACTGAAGCTTTCTTT
TRBV2	.	TRBJ2-2	.	CASSRGPTGELFF	TGTGCCAGCAGCAGGGGACCCACCGGGGAGCTGTTTTTT
TRBV5-1	TRBD1	TRBJ2-2	.	CASNWGQLNTGELFF	TGCGCCAGCAATTGGGGACAGCTGAACACCGGGGAGCTGTTTTTT
TRBV18	TRBD1	TRBJ2-2	.	CASSATGTGGTGELFF	TGTGCCAGCTCAGCCACCGGGACAGGGGGTACCGGGGAGCTGTTTTTT
TRBV27	TRBD1	TRBJ2-7	once	CASRRGQLFTYEQYF	TGTGCCAGCAGGAGGGGACAGCTTTTTACCTACGAGCAGTACTTC
TRBV18	.	TRBJ2-7	.	CASSQGLVGYEQYF	TGTGCCAGCTCTCAGGGATTAGTAGGCTACGAGCAGTACTTC
TRBV9	.	TRBJ1-5	once	CASSSSPFQPQHF	TGTGCCAGCAGCTCCTCCCCGTTTCAGCCCCAGCATTTT
TRBV7-8	TRBD2	TRBJ2-2	.	CASSFGGASGRYRELFF	TGTGCCAGCAGCTTCGGGGGGGCTAGCGGCCGGTACCGGGAGCTGTTTTTT
TRBV28	.	TRBJ1-2	.	CASSFGGSAHGYTF	TGTGCCAGCAGTTTTGGGGGCAGTGCGCATGGCTACACCTTC
TRBV6-2/TRBV6-3	TRBD1	TRBJ2-1	once	CASSYLGTDPYNEQFF	TGTGCCAGCAGTTACCTTGGGACAGACCCATACAATGAGCAGTTCTTC
TRBV6-5	.	TRBJ1-1	.	CASSSQQGATEAFF	TGTGCCAGCAGTTCACAACAGGGAGCCACTGAAGCTTTCTTT
TRBV19	TRBD1	TRBJ2-6	.	CASTGTDESGANVLTF	TGTGCCAGTACCGGGACAGATGAGTCTGGGGCCAACGTCCTGACTTTC
TRBV5-4	TRBD1	TRBJ1-4	.	CASSSGQGSEKLFF	TGTGCCAGCAGCTCGGGACAGGGGAGTGAAAAACTGTTTTTT
TRBV20-1	.	TRBJ1-2	.	CSASGDYGYTF	TGCAGTGCTTCCGGGGACTATGGCTACACCTTC